This T cell receptor beta chain was obtained from a study of shared clonotypes between healthy human individuals. Study-level points and caveats: Non-shared clonotypes were found to have lower generation probabilities than the clonotypes that were shared by all four of the sorted-subset donors. Relative to memory subsets, naive subsets generally showed larger estimated richness.

Profiling relied on immunoSEQ multiplex PCR, and the TCRdb table lists in-frame clones only, not all of them. This table has about a million clones, approximately 80% appearing once. All of the donors resided in Nashville, Tennessee, and each was a Caucasian adult. Investigators divided CD4+ cells into CD45RA+ naive and CD45RA-negative memory subsets. For this clone: What it recognizes is unknown.

The CDR3 contains 13 residues. The gene calls are TRBV21-1 and TRBJ2-7; the table's D call, TRBD2, was not checked against the DNA. TRBV21-1 is marked as a pseudogene. Sequenced sample: memory CD4+ T cells from PBMCs. Subset meaning: CD45RA-negative fraction. This receptor was obtained from a young man in good health. Some clones in this sample may be carry-over from other donors' samples. The CDR3, as DNA: TGTGCCAGCGGACCGGGACTAGATCCCGAGCAGTACTTC. Its translation is CASGPGLDPEQYF.